The 30 T cell receptor beta chains below all came from one sample that was sequenced in a study of prognosis after radiotherapy for stage I lung cancer. The authors amplified TCR beta CDR3 from genomic DNA using two-round multiplex PCR. Used in first-round PCR were primers specific to each TRBV and TRBJ gene. TCRdb analysed the multiplex PCR reads with MiXCR anew, one entry per CDR3 protein. The table has fewer than 35,000 distinct CDR3 sequences, around 48% seen once. The sequenced sample was PBMCs, obtained before or after stereotactic body radiation therapy (not recorded which). The source is a donor over 45 with non-small cell lung cancer.

Comment on this clonotype: This clone may be a read error of a much larger clone one base away. The V and J genes are TRBV12-3 or TRBV12-4 and TRBJ1-5, with 9 positions matching TRBD1. The CDR3 is made up of 16 amino acids. CDR3 region: CASSTGTGSSNRPQHF. The CDR3 coding sequence is TGTGCCAGCAGTACCGGGACAGGGAGTAGCAATCGGCCCCAGCATTTT.

Worth noting for this clonotype: The junction does not match germline at one end; this may be a read error. The chain joins TRBV14 to TRBJ2-1; D assignment may be TRBD1 or TRBD2 (5 bases each). Germline CDR1 and CDR2: SGHDN and FVKESK. There are 15 residues in the CDR3. Here the CDR3 DNA reads TGTGCCATCAGCCGCTACCCGGGACCTGTCAATGAGCAGTTCTTC. Residues: CAISRYPGPVNEQFF.

Sample share makes this clonotype medium-sized. The rearrangement links TRBV6-2 or TRBV6-3 to TRBJ2-7; the D gene is possibly TRBD1 (6 bases). V was clipped by 5 bases and J by 6 bases, with 11 bases between them. CDR1 and CDR2 (germline): MNHEY, SVGEGT. The length of the CDR3 is 12 residues. As DNA, the CDR3 is TGTGCCAGCAGTACAGGGATGGGCGAGCAGTACTTC. This encodes CASSTGMGEQYF.

This clonotype is labeled as medium-sized. This chain links TRBV20-1 with TRBJ1-5; D is unresolved. V shed 4 bases and J shed 0 bases, with 13 bases lying between them. The germline V gene has CDR1 DFQATT and CDR2 SNEGSKA (reference sequence). The CDR3 has 15 amino acids. In DNA, the CDR3 is TGCAGTGCTATTGACGGGCAGTATAGCAATCAGCCCCAGCATTTT. It is translated as CSAIDGQYSNQPQHF.

This clonotype has ten or more counts. The gene calls are TRBV10-3 and TRBJ2-1; no clear D. Trimming shortened V by 6 bases and J by 8 bases, and 11 bases separated the two germline ends. There are 12 residues in the CDR3. Germline V gives CDR1 ENHRY, CDR2 SYGVKD. The DNA for the CDR3 is TGTGCCATCAGAGGAAGTTGGGATGAGCAGTTCTTC. Translation: CAIRGSWDEQFF.

This clonotype was recorded many times. The V call is TRBV7-2, the J call TRBJ2-7, with D perhaps being TRBD1 or TRBD2 (5 bases each). The V gene lost 4 bases and the J gene lost 3 bases, with 13 bases spanning the gap. CDR3 length equals 14 residues. Germline lookup yields CDR1 SGHTA and CDR2 FQGNSA. Here the CDR3 reads CASSSVRGGYEQYF. For the CDR3, the DNA is TGTGCCAGCAGCTCCGTGAGGGGTGGCTACGAGCAGTACTTC.

The table lists this clonotype with a few counts. A far larger clone is off by one base, so a read error is likely. The chain uses TRBV6-8 and TRBJ1-5, with D uncertain. V shed 4 bases and J shed 5 bases, with 9 bases lying between them. The CDR3 spans 13 residues. Germline V CDR1 and CDR2: MNHGY, SAAAGT. The CDR3 DNA reads as TGTGCCAGCAGTTCTAACCCCCATCAGCCCCAGCATTTT. Translation: CASSSNPHQPQHF.

In its sample, this clonotype was seen once. V is TRBV6-2 or TRBV6-3 and J is TRBJ1-1, with D uncertain. Trimming left V 6 bases short and J 5 bases short, with 16 bases between. Germline V gene lookup returns CDR1 MNHEY and CDR2 SVGEGT. This CDR3 has 14 residues. The CDR3 bases are TGTGCCAGCAGGCGGGAGGGAAGGTATACTGAAGCTTTCTTT. Translation: CASRREGRYTEAFF.

The V and J genes are TRBV7-8 and TRBJ2-1; 8 bases fit TRBD2. Trimming cost V 1 base and J 8 bases; bases outside gene matches: 4. This CDR3 is 14 amino acids long. CDR1 and CDR2 from the germline V gene are SGHVS and FQNEAQ. The CDR3 sequence is CASSLELAGYEQFF. As DNA, the CDR3 is TGTGCCAGCAGCTTAGAGCTAGCGGGCTATGAGCAGTTCTTC. The entire variable domain, with the rest obtained from reference TRBV7-8 and TRBJ2-1, is as follows: GAGVSQSPRYKVAKRGQDVALRCDPISGHVSLFWYQQALGQGPEFLTYFQNEAQLDKSGLPSDRFFAERPEGSVSTLKIQRTQQEDSAVYLCASSLELAGYEQFFGPGTRLTVL.

A few counts support this clonotype. The chain joins TRBV6-1 to TRBJ2-7; 8 bases match TRBD1. From germline, CDR1 is MNHNS and CDR2 SASEGT. Germline trimming cut 5 bases from V and 3 bases from J; bases unmatched to any gene: 9. This CDR3 spans 15 amino acids. CDR3 nucleotide sequence: TGTGCCAGCAGTCCCGGGACAGGAGCGTACTACGAGCAGTACTTC. Amino acid sequence: CASSPGTGAYYEQYF.

This chain joins TRBV24-1 and TRBJ1-6; TRBD1 matches 8 bases. Germline-derived CDR1 and CDR2 are KGHDR and SFDVKD. V lost 1 base to trimming and J lost 0 bases; unmatched junction nucleotides: 7. CDR3 size: 19 residues. Here the CDR3 reads CATSDFPDRESSYNSPLHF. The CDR3 nucleotides read TGTGCCACCAGTGATTTCCCGGACAGGGAGAGCTCCTATAATTCACCCCTCCACTTT.

V gene TRBV24-1 combines with J gene TRBJ2-7; 8 nucleotides match TRBD1. The CDR3 is made up of 17 amino acids. V gave up 4 bases and J gave up 3 bases; unmatched junction bases: 13. Germline lookup yields CDR1 KGHDR and CDR2 SFDVKD. The CDR3 sequence: CATSDSGGGQGSYEQYF. CDR3 sequence (DNA): TGTGCCACCAGTGACTCAGGGGGAGGACAGGGTAGCTACGAGCAGTACTTC.

In its sample, this clonotype ranks as medium-sized. The V gene is TRBV4-1, the J gene TRBJ1-1; D gene unclear. Germline CDR1 MGHRA, CDR2 YSYEKL. With 3 bases removed from V and 6 bases from J, the gap between germline ends came to 11 bases. The length of the CDR3 is 13 residues. In DNA, the CDR3 is TGCGCCAGCAGCCACCCTAGGAGCCCTGAAGCTTTCTTT. Protein: CASSHPRSPEAFF.

This clonotype was seen many times. The rearrangement uses TRBV27 and TRBJ2-2; 11 nucleotides match TRBD1. The CDR3 covers 15 residues. Germline trimming cut 4 bases from V and 10 bases from J; bases unmatched to any gene: 8. The germline V gene has CDR1 MNHEY and CDR2 SMNVEV (reference sequence). The CDR3 protein is CASSWDRGWTTELFF. The CDR3 DNA reads TGTGCCAGCAGTTGGGACAGGGGGTGGACTACGGAGCTGTTTTTT.

This clonotype was counted at least ten times. The chain carries TRBV7-2 and TRBJ2-5; 15 bases match TRBD2. V gave up 5 bases and J gave up 5 bases; unmatched junction bases: 6. The CDR3 consists of 16 residues. Germline V gives CDR1 SGHTA, CDR2 FQGNSA. CDR3 region: CASSRWGTSGRETQYF. The CDR3 bases are TGTGCCAGCAGCCGCTGGGGGACTAGCGGGAGGGAGACCCAGTACTTC.

In the case of this clonotype: This probably arose from a read error, given a far larger clone one base away. The V and J genes are TRBV6-2 or TRBV6-3 and TRBJ1-1; 12 nucleotides align to TRBD1. With 10 bases clipped from V and 8 bases from J, the junction kept 14 bases outside the gene matches. Germline V lookup: CDR1 MNHEY, CDR2 SVGEGT. This CDR3 region has 15 residues. The CDR3 DNA reads TGTGCCATTCGGGGACAGGGGGCGGGTCAGTTGGAAGCTTTCTTT. The encoded protein is CAIRGQGAGQLEAFF.

This clonotype was seen repeatedly, ten times or more. The V call is TRBV20-1, the J call TRBJ2-3; TRBD2 agrees at 9 bases. The CDR3 has 11 residues. With 6 bases clipped from V and 11 bases from J, the junction kept 6 bases outside the gene matches. CDR1 and CDR2 from the germline V gene are DFQATT and SNEGSKA (reference sequence). CDR3 in amino acids: CSAPSGTVQYF. The DNA for the CDR3 is TGCAGTGCGCCTAGCGGGACGGTGCAGTATTTT.

Many counts were recorded for this clonotype. The chain joins TRBV7-9 to TRBJ2-3; D ambiguous. The germline CDR1 and CDR2 sequences are SEHNR and FQNEAQ (reference sequence). V was shortened by 1 base and J by 8 bases, with 7 bases between the two germline ends. CDR3 length: 12 residues. CDR3 nucleotide sequence: TGTGCCAGCAGCTTAGAACACCCTACGCAGTATTTT. Protein sequence: CASSLEHPTQYF.

This clonotype was seen many times. The chain uses TRBV5-1 and TRBJ2-2, with 9 bases lining up with TRBD2. Trimming took 3 bases from V and 6 from J; bases not matched to a gene: 15. CDR1 is SGHRS, CDR2 YFSETQ, per germline. The CDR3 consists of 18 residues. Written as DNA, the CDR3 is TGCGCCAGCAGCTCGCCCCGCGGGCTAGCGGGGACTCCCGGGGAGCTGTTTTTT. Translating it yields CASSSPRGLAGTPGELFF. Supplemented by reference TRBV5-1 and TRBJ2-2, the full variable domain reads KAGVTQTPRYLIKTRGQQVTLSCSPISGHRSVSWYQQTPGQGLQFLFEYFSETQRNKGNFPGRFSGRQFSNSRSEMNVSTLELGDSALYLCASSSPRGLAGTPGELFFGEGSRLTVL.

This clonotype was counted many times. The chain links TRBV20-1 to TRBJ2-1; no clear D. The CDR3 consists of 15 residues. CDR1 DFQATT and CDR2 SNEGSKA come from the germline V gene (reference sequence). Between the trimmed V and J ends, which lost 0 bases and 4 bases, there was a span of 13 bases. The CDR3 is CSARDVKSQYNEQFF. The CDR3 coding sequence is TGCAGTGCTAGAGATGTGAAGAGCCAATACAATGAGCAGTTCTTC.

Note on this clonotype: This clone may be a read error of a much larger clone one base away. V and J are TRBV20-1 and TRBJ2-5, with unresolved D. V lost 3 bases to trimming and J lost 5 bases, with 16 bases between them. Germline V gene sequence: CDR1 DFQATT, CDR2 SNEGSKA (reference sequence). The CDR3 extends over 14 amino acids. The CDR3 reads CSASVDVSSETQYF. CDR3 sequence (DNA): TGCAGTGCTAGCGTCGACGTGAGCAGCGAGACCCAGTACTTC.

This clonotype came up once. J is TRBJ2-3 and V is TRBV24-1; D remains ambiguous. Germline V gene data show CDR1 as KGHDR and CDR2 as SFDVKD. The ends were cut back, 5 bases at V and 3 bases at J, with 2 bases in the middle. The CDR3 runs to 11 residues. The CDR3 DNA reads TGTGCCACCAGTGTTACAGATACGCAGTATTTT. Its protein product is CATSVTDTQYF.

This clonotype was picked up many times. The chain's CDR3 is CASSYSIPGSYNEQFF. The CDR3 coding sequence is TGTGCCAGCAGTTACTCGATTCCTGGGTCCTACAATGAGCAGTTCTTC. The J gene is TRBJ2-1, the V gene TRBV6-5, with no clear D. V was cut by 0 bases and J by 1 base, with 10 bases left in between. Germline CDR1 and CDR2: MNHEY and SVGAGI. The CDR3 runs 16 residues.

This clonotype was seen ten or more times. A much bigger clone sits one base away, suggesting this may be a read error. The genes are TRBV6-1 and TRBJ2-5, with TRBD2 matching over 7 bases. There are 19 residues in the CDR3. Per germline, CDR1 MNHNS and CDR2 SASEGT. Losses at the gene ends were 1 base for V and 6 bases for J; bases not matched to a gene: 20. This chain's CDR3 is CASSEGRRGAGASVKTQYF. As DNA, the CDR3 is TGTGCCAGCAGTGAAGGTCGTAGGGGTGCGGGAGCCAGCGTTAAGACCCAGTACTTC.

This clonotype was seen only once. This probably arose from a read error, given a far larger clone one base away. V gene TRBV7-9 combines with J gene TRBJ2-2; D uncertain. The CDR3 spans 16 residues. Germline lookup yields CDR1 SEHNR and CDR2 FQNEAQ (reference sequence). In DNA, the CDR3 is TGCGCCAGCAGCCAAGAGGCTTTCGAGAACACCGGGGAGCTGTTTTTT. It specifies CASSQEAFENTGELFF.

This clonotype was recorded once. The genes are TRBV6-5 and TRBJ1-3; TRBD1 is a possible D gene (6 bases). Trimming cost V 4 bases and J 4 bases, with 14 bases left between them. From germline, CDR1 is MNHEY and CDR2 SVGAGI. The CDR3 sequence is 15 residues long. The CDR3 DNA reads TGTGCCAGCAGTTTGGGGGGGCGTTTCGGAAACACCATATATTTT. Translation: CASSLGGRFGNTIYF.

As to this clonotype: A read error is possible here, since a much larger clone lies one base away. This chain joins TRBV6-2 or TRBV6-3 and TRBJ2-3; TRBD2 might be the D (7 bases). The germline V and J ends were trimmed by 5 bases and 7 bases, with 22 bases remaining between them. Germline CDR1 and CDR2: MNHEY and SVGEGT. The CDR3 is 16 residues long. This CDR3 is CASSGRIGGGTYTQYF. CDR3 nucleotide sequence: TGTGCCAGCAGTGGACGTATAGGGGGGGGAACATATACGCAGTATTTT.

J is TRBJ2-7 and V is TRBV30, with a possible D match to TRBD2 (6 bases). The CDR3 runs to 14 residues. V gave up 3 bases and J gave up 0 bases, with 12 bases separating them. The germline V gene encodes CDR1 GTSNPN and CDR2 SVGIG (reference sequence). CDR3 region: CAWSGPGGSYEQYF. The CDR3, as DNA: TGTGCCTGGAGCGGGCCCGGGGGCTCCTACGAGCAGTACTTC. Full variable domain (remainder filled in from reference TRBV30 and TRBJ2-7): SQTIHQWPATLVQPVGSPLSLECTVEGTSNPNLYWYRQAAGRGLQLLFYSVGIGQISSEVPQNLSASRPQDRQFILSSKKLLLSDSGFYLCAWSGPGGSYEQYFGPGTRLTVT.

By its share, this clonotype is medium-sized. V usage is TRBV6-5 and J usage is TRBJ1-1; D uncertain. Germline-derived CDR1 and CDR2 are MNHEY and SVGAGI. Trimming removed 2 bases from V and 8 bases from J, with 12 bases in between. The CDR3 runs 13 residues. CDR3 nucleotide sequence: TGTGCCAGCAGTTACCCGGGAGGGAGCGAAGCTTTCTTT. Translated, it gives CASSYPGGSEAFF.

This clonotype was recorded at least ten times. J is TRBJ2-1 and V is TRBV9, with TRBD2 matching over 8 bases. The CDR3 length is 16 residues. Trimming cost V 0 bases and J 7 bases; bases outside gene matches: 9. CDR1 is SGDLS and CDR2 is YYNGEE in the germline V gene. CDR3 in DNA: TGTGCCAGCAGCGTAGGAGCGGGAGCGTTGGGAAATGAGCAGTTCTTC. Translated: CASSVGAGALGNEQFF.